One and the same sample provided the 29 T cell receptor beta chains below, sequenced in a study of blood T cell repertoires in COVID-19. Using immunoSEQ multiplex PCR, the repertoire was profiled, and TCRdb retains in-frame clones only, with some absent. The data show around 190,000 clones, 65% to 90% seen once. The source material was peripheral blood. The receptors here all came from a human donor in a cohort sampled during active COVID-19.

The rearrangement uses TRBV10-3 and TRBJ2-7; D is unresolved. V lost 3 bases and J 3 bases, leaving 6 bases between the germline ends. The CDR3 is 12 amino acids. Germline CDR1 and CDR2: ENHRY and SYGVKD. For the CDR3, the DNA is TGTGCCATCAGTGACAACTACTACGAGCAGTACTTC. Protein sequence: CAISDNYYEQYF.

CDR3 nucleotides: TGTGCCAGTAGTCCCCGGGACAGGGGTGGCAATCAGCCCCAGCATTTT. Translating gives CASSPRDRGGNQPQHF. The chain employs TRBV19 and TRBJ1-5; 10 bases line up with TRBD1. J gave up 2 bases and V 5 bases, and 6 bases lay outside the gene matches. CDR3 length: 16 amino acids. Per the germline V gene, CDR1 is LNHDA and CDR2 is SQIVND (reference sequence).

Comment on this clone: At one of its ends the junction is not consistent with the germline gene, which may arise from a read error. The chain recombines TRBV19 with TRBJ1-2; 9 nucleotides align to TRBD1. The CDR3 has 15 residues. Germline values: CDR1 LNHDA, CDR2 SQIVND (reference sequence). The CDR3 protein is CASSNRDRAGYGYTF. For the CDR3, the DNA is TGTGCCAGCAGTAACCGGGACAGGGCTGGCTATGGCTACACCTTC.

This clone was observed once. The CDR3 DNA is TGTGCCAGCAGTTCGGACAGGGATGATGGCTACACCTTC. Its translation: CASSSDRDDGYTF. The chain is built from TRBV27 and TRBJ1-2; 8 bases match TRBD1. Trimming took 4 bases from V and 6 from J; bases not matched to a gene: 4. The CDR3 is made up of 13 amino acids. In germline, CDR1 is MNHEY, CDR2 SMNVEV (reference sequence).

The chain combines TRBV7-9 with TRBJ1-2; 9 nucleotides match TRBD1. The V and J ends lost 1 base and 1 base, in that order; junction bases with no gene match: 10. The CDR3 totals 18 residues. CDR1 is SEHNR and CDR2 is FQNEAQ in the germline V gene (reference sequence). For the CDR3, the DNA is TGTGCCAGCAGCTTAGGACGGAGCCGGGACAGGGTTAACTATGGCTACACCTTC. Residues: CASSLGRSRDRVNYGYTF.

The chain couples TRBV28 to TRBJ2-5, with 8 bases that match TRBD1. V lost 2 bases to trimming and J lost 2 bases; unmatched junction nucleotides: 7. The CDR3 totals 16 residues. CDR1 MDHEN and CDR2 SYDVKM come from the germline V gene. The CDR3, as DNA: TGTGCCAGCAGTTTAGGCAGGGGGCCGCAGCAAGAGACCCAGTACTTC. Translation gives CASSLGRGPQQETQYF.

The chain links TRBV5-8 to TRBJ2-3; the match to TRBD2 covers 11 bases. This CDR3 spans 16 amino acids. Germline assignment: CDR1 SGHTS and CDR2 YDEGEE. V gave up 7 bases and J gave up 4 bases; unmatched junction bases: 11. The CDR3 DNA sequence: TGTGCCAGCGGCGGGTCTAGCGGGAGGATGGCAGATACGCAGTATTTT. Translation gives CASGGSSGRMADTQYF.

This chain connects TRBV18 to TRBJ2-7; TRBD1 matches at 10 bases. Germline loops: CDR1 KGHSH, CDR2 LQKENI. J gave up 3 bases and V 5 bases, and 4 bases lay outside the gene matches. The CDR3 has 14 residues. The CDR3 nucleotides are TGTGCCAGCTCAACCGGGACAGGGGACTACGAGCAGTACTTC. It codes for CASSTGTGDYEQYF.

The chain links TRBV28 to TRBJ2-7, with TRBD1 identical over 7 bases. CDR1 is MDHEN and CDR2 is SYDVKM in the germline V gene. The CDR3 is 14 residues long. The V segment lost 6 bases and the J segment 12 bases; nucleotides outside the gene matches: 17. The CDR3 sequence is CASRSHRDSWKMYF. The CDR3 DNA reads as TGTGCCAGCAGGAGCCACCGGGACAGTTGGAAAATGTACTTC.

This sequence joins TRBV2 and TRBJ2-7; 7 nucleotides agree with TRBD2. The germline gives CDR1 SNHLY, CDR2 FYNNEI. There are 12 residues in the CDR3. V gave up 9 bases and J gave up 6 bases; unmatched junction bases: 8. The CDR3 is CARGEPGGEQYF. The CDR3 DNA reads TGTGCCAGGGGGGAACCGGGGGGCGAGCAGTACTTC.

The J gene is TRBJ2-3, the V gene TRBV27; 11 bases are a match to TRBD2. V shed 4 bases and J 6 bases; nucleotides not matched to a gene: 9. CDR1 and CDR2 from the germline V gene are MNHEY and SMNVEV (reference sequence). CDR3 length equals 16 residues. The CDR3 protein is CASSSLTSGKSDTQYF. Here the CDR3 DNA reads TGTGCCAGCAGTTCCCTGACTAGCGGGAAGTCCGATACGCAGTATTTT.

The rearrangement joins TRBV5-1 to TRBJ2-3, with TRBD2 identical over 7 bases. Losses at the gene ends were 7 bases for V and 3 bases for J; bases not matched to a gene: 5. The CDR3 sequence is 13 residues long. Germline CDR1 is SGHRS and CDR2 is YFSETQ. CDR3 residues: CASWAGVTDTQYF. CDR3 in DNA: TGCGCCAGCTGGGCGGGAGTAACAGATACGCAGTATTTT.

The CDR3 sequence: CASSLAVLGAETQYF. The CDR3 DNA sequence: TGTGCCAGCAGCTTAGCGGTCCTAGGCGCGGAGACCCAGTACTTC. The V call is TRBV7-6, the J call TRBJ2-5; D uncertain. With 0 bases removed from V and 5 bases from J, the gap between germline ends came to 13 bases. CDR3 length equals 15 residues. Germline values: CDR1 SGHVS, CDR2 FNYEAQ.

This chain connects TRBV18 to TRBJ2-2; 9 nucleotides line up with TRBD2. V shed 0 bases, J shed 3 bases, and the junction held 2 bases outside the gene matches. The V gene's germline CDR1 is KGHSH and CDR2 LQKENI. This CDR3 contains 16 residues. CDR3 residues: CASSPPTSGYTGELFF. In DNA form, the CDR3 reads TGTGCCAGCTCACCACCGACTAGCGGTTACACCGGGGAGCTGTTTTTT.

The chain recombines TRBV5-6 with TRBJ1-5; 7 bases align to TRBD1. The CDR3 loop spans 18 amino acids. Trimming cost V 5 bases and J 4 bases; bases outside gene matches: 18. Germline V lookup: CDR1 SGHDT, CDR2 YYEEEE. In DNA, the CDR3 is TGTGCCAGCAGTCGAGCGGGAGGGGGCCCTCGTTATAATCAGCCCCAGCATTTT. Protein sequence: CASSRAGGGPRYNQPQHF. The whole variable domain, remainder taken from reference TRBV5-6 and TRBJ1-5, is DAGVTQSPTHLIKTRGQQVTLRCSPKSGHDTVSWYQQALGQGPQFIFQYYEEEERQRGNFPDRFSGHQFPNYSSELNVNALLLGDSALYLCASSRAGGGPRYNQPQHFGDGTRLSIL.

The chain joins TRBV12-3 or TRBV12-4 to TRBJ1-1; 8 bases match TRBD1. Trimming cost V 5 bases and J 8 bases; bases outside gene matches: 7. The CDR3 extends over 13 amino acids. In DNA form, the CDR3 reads TGTGCCAGCAGTGCTGACAGGGGAAGGGAAGCTTTCTTT. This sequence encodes CASSADRGREAFF.

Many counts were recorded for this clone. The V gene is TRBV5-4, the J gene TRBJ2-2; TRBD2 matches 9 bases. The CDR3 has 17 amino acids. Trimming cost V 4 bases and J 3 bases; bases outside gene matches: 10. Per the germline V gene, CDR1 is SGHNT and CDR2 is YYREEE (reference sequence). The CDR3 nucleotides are TGTGCCAGCAGCGGGGGGCGGGAGGGCCCTCACACCGGGGAGCTGTTTTTT. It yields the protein CASSGGREGPHTGELFF.

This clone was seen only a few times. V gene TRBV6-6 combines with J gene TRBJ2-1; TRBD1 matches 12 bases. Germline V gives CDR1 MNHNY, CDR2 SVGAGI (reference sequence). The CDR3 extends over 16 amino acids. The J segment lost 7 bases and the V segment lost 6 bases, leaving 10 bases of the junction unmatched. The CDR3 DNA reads TGTGCCAGCAGCTACGGGACAGGGGGCTTGGGGAATGAGCAGTTCTTC. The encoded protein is CASSYGTGGLGNEQFF.

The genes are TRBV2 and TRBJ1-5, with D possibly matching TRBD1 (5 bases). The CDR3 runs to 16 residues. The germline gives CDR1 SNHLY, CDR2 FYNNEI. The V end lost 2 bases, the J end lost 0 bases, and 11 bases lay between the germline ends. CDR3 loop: CASSERRGGSNQPQHF. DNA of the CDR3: TGTGCCAGCAGTGAAAGGAGGGGCGGTAGCAATCAGCCCCAGCATTTT.

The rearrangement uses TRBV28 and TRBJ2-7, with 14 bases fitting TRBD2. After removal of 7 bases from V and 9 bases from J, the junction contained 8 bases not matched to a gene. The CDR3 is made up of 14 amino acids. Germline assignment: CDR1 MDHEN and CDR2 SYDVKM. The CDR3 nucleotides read TGTGCCAGCATCCCGGGACTAGCGGGAGCTGGGCAGTACTTC. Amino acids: CASIPGLAGAGQYF.

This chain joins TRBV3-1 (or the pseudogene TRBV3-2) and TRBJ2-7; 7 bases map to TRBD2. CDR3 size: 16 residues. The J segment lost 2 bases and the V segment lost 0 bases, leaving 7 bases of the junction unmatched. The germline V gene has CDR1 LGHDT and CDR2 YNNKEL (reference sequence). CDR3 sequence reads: CASSQDPLAAAYEQYF. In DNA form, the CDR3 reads TGTGCCAGCAGCCAAGATCCCCTAGCGGCTGCCTACGAGCAGTACTTC.

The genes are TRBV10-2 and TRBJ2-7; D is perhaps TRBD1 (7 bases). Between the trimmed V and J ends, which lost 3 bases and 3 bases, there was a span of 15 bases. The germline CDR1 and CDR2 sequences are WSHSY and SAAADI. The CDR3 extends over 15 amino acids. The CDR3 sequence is CASSEPHQGGYEQYF. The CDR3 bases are TGCGCCAGCAGTGAACCTCACCAGGGGGGCTACGAGCAGTACTTC.

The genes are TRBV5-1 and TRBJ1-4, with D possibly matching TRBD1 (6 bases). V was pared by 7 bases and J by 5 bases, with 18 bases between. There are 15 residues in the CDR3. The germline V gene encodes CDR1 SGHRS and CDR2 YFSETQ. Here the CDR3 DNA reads TGCGCCAGCCGGCCCCGACAGGTTTCCAATGAAAAACTGTTTTTT. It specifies CASRPRQVSNEKLFF.

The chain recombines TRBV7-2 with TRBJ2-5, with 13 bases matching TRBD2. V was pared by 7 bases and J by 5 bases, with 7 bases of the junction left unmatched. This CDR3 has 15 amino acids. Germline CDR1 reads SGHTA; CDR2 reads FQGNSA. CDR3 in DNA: TGTGCCAGCACCCCACAACTAGCGGGAGGGGAGACCCAGTACTTC. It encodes CASTPQLAGGETQYF.

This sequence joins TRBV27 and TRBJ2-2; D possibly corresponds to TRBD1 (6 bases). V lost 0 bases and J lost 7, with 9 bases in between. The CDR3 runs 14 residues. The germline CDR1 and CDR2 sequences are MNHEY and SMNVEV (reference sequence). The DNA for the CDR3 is TGTGCCAGCAGTTTATCCCAGGGGATCGGGGAGCTGTTTTTT. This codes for CASSLSQGIGELFF.

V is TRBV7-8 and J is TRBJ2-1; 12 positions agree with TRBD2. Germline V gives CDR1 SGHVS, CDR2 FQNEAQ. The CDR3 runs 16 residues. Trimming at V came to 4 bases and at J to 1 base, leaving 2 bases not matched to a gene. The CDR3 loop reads CASSSTSGSSYNEQFF. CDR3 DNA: TGTGCCAGCAGCTCGACTAGCGGGAGTTCCTACAATGAGCAGTTCTTC.

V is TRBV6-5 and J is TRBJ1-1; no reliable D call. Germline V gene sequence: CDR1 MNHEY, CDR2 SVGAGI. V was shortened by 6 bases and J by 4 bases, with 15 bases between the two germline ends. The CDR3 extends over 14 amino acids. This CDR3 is CASRRPGEGTEAFF. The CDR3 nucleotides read TGTGCCAGCAGGAGACCCGGGGAGGGCACTGAAGCTTTCTTT.

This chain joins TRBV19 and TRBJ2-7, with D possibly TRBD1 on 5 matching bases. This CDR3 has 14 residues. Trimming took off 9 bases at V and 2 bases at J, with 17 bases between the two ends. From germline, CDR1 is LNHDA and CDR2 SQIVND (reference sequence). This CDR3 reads CARGHILNPYEQYF. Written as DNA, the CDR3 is TGTGCCAGAGGACACATTCTAAACCCCTACGAGCAGTACTTC. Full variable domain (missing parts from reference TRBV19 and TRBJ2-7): DGGITQSPKYLFRKEGQNVTLSCEQNLNHDAMYWYRQDPGQGLRLIYYSQIVNDFQKGDIAEGYSVSREKKESFPLTVTSAQKNPTAFYLCARGHILNPYEQYFGPGTRLTVT.

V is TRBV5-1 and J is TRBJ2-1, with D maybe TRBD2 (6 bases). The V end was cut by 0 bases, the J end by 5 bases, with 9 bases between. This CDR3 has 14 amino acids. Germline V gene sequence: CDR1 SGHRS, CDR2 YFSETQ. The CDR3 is CASSLAGVDNEQFF. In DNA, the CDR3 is TGCGCCAGCAGCTTGGCGGGGGTCGACAATGAGCAGTTCTTC.